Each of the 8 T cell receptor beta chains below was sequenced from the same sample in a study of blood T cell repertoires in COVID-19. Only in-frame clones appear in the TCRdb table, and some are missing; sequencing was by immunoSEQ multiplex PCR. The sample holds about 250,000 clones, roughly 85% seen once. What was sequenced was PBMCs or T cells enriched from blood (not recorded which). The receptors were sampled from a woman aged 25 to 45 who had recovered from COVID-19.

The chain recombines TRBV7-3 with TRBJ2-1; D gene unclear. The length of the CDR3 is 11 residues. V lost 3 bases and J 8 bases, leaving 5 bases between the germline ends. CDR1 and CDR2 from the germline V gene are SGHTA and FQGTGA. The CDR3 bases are TGTGCCAGCAGCTTGGGCGATGAGCAGTTCTTC. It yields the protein CASSLGDEQFF.

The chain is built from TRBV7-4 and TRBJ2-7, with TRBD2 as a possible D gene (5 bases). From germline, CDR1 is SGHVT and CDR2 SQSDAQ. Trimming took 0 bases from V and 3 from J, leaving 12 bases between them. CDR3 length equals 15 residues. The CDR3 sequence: CASSLAGEALYEQYF. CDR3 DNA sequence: TGTGCCAGCAGCTTAGCGGGAGAGGCCCTCTACGAGCAGTACTTC.

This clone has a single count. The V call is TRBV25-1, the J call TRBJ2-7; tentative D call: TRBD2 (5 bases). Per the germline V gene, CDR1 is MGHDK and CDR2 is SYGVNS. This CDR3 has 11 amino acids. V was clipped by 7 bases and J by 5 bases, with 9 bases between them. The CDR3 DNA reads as TGTGCCAGCACCGAGGGTAACGAGCAGTACTTC. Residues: CASTEGNEQYF.

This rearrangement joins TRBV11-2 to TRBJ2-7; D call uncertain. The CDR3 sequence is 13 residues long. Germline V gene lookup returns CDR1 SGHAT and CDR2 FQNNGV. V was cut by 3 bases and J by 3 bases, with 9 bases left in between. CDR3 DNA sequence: TGTGCCAGCAGCTTCTATGCTGGCTACGAGCAGTACTTC. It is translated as CASSFYAGYEQYF.

CDR3 region: CASSVRQSGANVLTF. DNA of the CDR3: TGTGCCAGCAGCGTACGACAGTCTGGGGCCAACGTCCTGACTTTC. J is TRBJ2-6 and V is TRBV9; D perhaps matches TRBD1 (5 bases). Germline CDR1 is SGDLS and CDR2 is YYNGEE. The V gene lost 1 base and the J gene lost 1 base, with 6 bases spanning the gap. CDR3 length: 15 residues.

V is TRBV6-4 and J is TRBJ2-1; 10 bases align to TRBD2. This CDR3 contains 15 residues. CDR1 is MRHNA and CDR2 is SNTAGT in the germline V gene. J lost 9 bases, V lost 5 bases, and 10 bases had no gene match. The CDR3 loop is CASSLAGDLVSEQFF. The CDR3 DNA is TGTGCCAGCAGTCTAGCGGGGGATCTGGTGAGTGAGCAGTTCTTC.

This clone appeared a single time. The chain's CDR3 is CASSLGSFGTGGSPLHF. The DNA of the CDR3 is TGTGCCAGCAGCTTAGGCAGTTTTGGGACAGGGGGTTCACCCCTCCACTTT. This chain uses TRBV7-2 with TRBJ1-6; 11 bases are a match to TRBD1. Losses at the gene ends were 1 base for V and 9 bases for J; bases not matched to a gene: 8. Per germline, CDR1 SGHTA and CDR2 FQGNSA. The CDR3 covers 17 residues.

Here the CDR3 reads CATSRERGEGTEAFF. The CDR3 bases are TGTGCCACCAGCAGAGAGAGAGGGGAGGGCACTGAAGCTTTCTTT. This chain links TRBV15 with TRBJ1-1; tentative D call: TRBD1 (5 bases). The V end lost 0 bases, the J end lost 4 bases, and 12 bases lay between the germline ends. From germline, CDR1 is LNHNV and CDR2 YYDKDF (reference sequence). This CDR3 region has 15 residues.